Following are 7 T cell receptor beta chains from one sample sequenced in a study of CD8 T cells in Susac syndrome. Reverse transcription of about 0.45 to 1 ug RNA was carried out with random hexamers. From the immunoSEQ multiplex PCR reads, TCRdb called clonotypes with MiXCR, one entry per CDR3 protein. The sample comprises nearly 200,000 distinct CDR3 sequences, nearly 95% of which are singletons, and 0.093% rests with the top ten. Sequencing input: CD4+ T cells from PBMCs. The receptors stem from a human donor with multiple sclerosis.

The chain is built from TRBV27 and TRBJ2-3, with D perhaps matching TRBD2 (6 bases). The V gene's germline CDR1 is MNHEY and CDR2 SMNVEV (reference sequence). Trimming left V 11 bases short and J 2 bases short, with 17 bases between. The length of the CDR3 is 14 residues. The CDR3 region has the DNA TGTGCCGTACGCTGGAGCGGGTTCACAGATACGCAGTATTTT. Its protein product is CAVRWSGFTDTQYF.

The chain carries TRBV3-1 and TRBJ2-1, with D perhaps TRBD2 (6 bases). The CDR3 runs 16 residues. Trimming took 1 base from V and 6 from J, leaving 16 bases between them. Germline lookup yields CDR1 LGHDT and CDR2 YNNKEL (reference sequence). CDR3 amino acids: CASSQGPGSALNEQFF. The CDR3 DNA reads TGTGCCAGCAGCCAAGGTCCCGGGAGCGCCCTCAATGAGCAGTTCTTC.

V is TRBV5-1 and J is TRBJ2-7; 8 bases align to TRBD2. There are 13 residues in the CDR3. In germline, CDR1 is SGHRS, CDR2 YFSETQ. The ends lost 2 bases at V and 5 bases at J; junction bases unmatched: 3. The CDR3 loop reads CASSLSGSNEQYF. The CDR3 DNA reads TGCGCCAGCAGCTTAAGCGGGAGTAACGAGCAGTACTTC. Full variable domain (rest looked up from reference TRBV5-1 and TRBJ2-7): KAGVTQTPRYLIKTRGQQVTLSCSPISGHRSVSWYQQTPGQGLQFLFEYFSETQRNKGNFPGRFSGRQFSNSRSEMNVSTLELGDSALYLCASSLSGSNEQYFGPGTRLTVT.

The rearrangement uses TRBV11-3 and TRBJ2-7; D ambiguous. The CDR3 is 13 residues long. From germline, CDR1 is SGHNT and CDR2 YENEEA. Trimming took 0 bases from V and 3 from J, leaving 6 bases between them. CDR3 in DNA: TGTGCCAGCAGCTTAGAGGGGATCTACGAGCAGTACTTC. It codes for CASSLEGIYEQYF.

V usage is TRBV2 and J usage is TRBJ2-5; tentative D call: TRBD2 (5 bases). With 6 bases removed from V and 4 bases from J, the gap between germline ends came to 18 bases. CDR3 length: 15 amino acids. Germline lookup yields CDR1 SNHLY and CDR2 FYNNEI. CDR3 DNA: TGTGCCAGCAGCGGTCTCGGGGTAAGGTCAGAGACCCAGTACTTC. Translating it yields CASSGLGVRSETQYF.

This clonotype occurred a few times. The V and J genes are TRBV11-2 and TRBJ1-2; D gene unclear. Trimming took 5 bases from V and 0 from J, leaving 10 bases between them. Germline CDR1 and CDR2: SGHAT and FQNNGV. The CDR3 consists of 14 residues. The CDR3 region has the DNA TGTGCCAGCAGCCCTGGGTCAGCTAACTATGGCTACACCTTC. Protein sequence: CASSPGSANYGYTF.

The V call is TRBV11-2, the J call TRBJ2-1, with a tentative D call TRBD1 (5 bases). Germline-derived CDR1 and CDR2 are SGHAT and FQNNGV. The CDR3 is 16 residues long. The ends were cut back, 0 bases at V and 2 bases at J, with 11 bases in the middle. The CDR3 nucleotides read TGTGCCAGCAGCTTAGAGGGGCAGAAAACCTACAATGAGCAGTTCTTC. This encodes CASSLEGQKTYNEQFF.